This T cell receptor (beta chain) was found in a study of T cell responses to AZD1222 COVID-19 vaccine (dated by TCRdb to about 2021). Study-level background: AZD1222 recipients whose second dose came at about 4 weeks and those whose second dose came at about 12 weeks were combined into one group, since spike-specific TCR depth and breadth did not differ between the two schedules. TCR sequencing was performed for roughly 250 trial participants, of whom roughly 200 were given two doses of AZD1222 and some 26 were given two doses of MenACWY control vaccine. Enrollment into the trials was organized by age into subgroups of 18-55, 56-69 and 70-plus years, and those subgroups contained approximately 160, 26 and 62 TCR-sequenced participants, respectively.

The CDR3 regions of human TCRbeta chains were subjected to immunosequencing. Concerning the study's data processing: TCRs in the repertoires were compared against a reference library of SARS-CoV-2-specific TCRs that had been generated with the MIRA antigen-specificity platform. Breadth meant the fraction of unique TCRs that were SARS-CoV-2-associated, whereas depth meant the fraction of total T cells that were SARS-CoV-2-associated. Using the MIRA data, each spike-specific TCR was assigned both to the spike region to which the TCR was reactive and to a CD4 or CD8 class. Log10-transformed breadth and depth values were compared by one-way ANOVA with Sidak's multiple comparisons tests. TCRdb carries this immuneACCESS record with in-frame sequences only. Its versions omit some clonotypes, under half of them owing to an unresolved V gene in the studies checked, with the rest unexplained. V, J and clone size are those of that table, while D and trimming were read from the DNA. The sample contains tens of thousands of clones, over 75% of them found a single time. Of the sample, about 11% falls within the top ten clones.

What the authors observed across the whole study: After two AZD1222 doses, both the breadth and the depth of spike-specific TCRs were significantly higher than at day 0 and than in MenACWY recipients. In the small 56-69-year group, the increase in depth fell short of significance, most likely because of low power. Conclusions about previously exposed vaccinees are limited, since just six or seven AZD1222 recipients were seropositive for SARS-CoV-2 at baseline. Reportedly, close to half of the unique spike-specific TCRs recognized epitopes lying outside the regions that are mutated in the B.1.351 and B.1.1.7 variants. The whole spike protein was spanned by vaccine-associated CD4 TCRs, and dominant responses were seen in regions 160-218 and 743-854. Because no day 14 peak-response samples were available, repertoires were characterized only after the peak T cell response. Participants were mostly white British, with more females than males. The authors suggested clonal diversity may have been underestimated.

CDR1 and CDR2 (SGHTS, YDEGEE) derive from the germline V gene. The CDR3 measures 16 amino acids from cysteine to phenylalanine. CDR3 DNA is the only sequence kept; it has 48 bases, read in frame from the first base. Trimming accounts for 7 bases at V and 3 bases at J, while the number of junction bases matched to no gene is 13. Worth noting for this clone: No cognate antigen has been identified for it. The input lacks base qualities; no much larger clone sits a single base away.

According to the study, the label for this sample's time point signals: baseline before first vaccination. Vaccinee samples were obtained from the UK trials COV001 and COV002, which included a single-blind randomized controlled phase 2/3 trial of AZD1222 (ChAdOx1 nCoV-19) in healthy adults. For TCRbeta chain sequencing, PBMC samples from trial participants were taken at day 0 and at day 28 after the second dose. Recombination joined TRBV5-8 with TRBJ2-3, with 8 junctional bases fitting TRBD2. The receptor was derived from an adult in good health. Material: peripheral blood, obtained on day 0 of AZD1222 vaccination. The CDR3 protein: CASRYRGGLRTDTQYF. At the DNA level, the sequence is TGTGCCAGCCGCTACCGGGGGGGTTTGAGGACAGATACGCAGTATTTT.